One sample yielded the 27 T cell receptor beta chains listed below, sequenced in a study of shared clonotypes between healthy human individuals. Sequencing used immunoSEQ multiplex PCR; TCRdb keeps in-frame clones, though not all of them. This table holds approximately 500,000 clones, 90% to 96% found once. The sequenced sample consisted of naive CD4+ T cells sorted from blood. The subset here: CD45RA+ positively selected. These TCRs come from a woman in her 30s in good health.

The V gene is TRBV10-3, the J gene TRBJ1-2; 11 nucleotides match TRBD1. The CDR3 is made up of 13 amino acids. Germline assignment: CDR1 ENHRY and CDR2 SYGVKD. Germline trimming cut 4 bases from V and 8 bases from J; bases unmatched to any gene: 3. The CDR3 DNA sequence: TGTGCCATCAGTGTAAGGACAGGGGGCGGCTACACCTTC. This codes for CAISVRTGGGYTF.

This clone has a single count. DNA of the CDR3: TGTGCCAGCAGTTGGTCGGAGAACACTGAAGCTTTCTTT. This translates into CASSWSENTEAFF. The V gene is TRBV28, the J gene TRBJ1-1; D gene uncertain. The germline CDR1 and CDR2 sequences are MDHEN and SYDVKM. Trimming shortened V by 4 bases and J by 1 base, and 7 bases separated the two germline ends. The CDR3 extends over 13 amino acids.

Notes on this clone: An end of the junction differs from the germline gene, which may be a read error. V usage is TRBV4-1 and J usage is TRBJ2-7; 8 nucleotides match TRBD1. This CDR3 has 12 amino acids. Germline CDR1 is MGHRA and CDR2 is YSYEKL. The CDR3 nucleotides read TGCGCCAGCAGAGACACCAGGGGACAGGCTCAATTC. Its protein product is CASRDTRGQAQF.

This clone showed up just once. The chain recombines TRBV6-4 with TRBJ2-1; D unresolved. There are 13 residues in the CDR3. The V end was cut by 4 bases, the J end by 4 bases, with 8 bases between. Per germline, CDR1 MRHNA and CDR2 SNTAGT. The CDR3 loop is CASSVGAYNEQFF. The CDR3 region has the DNA TGTGCCAGCAGTGTTGGAGCGTACAATGAGCAGTTCTTC.

V usage is TRBV21-1 and J usage is TRBJ2-7; no check of the table's D call, TRBD2, against the DNA was made. TRBV21-1 is classified as a pseudogene. The CDR3 extends over 16 amino acids. The chain's CDR3 is CASSKGASGRADEQYF. The DNA for the CDR3 is TGTGCCAGCAGCAAAGGCGCAAGCGGGAGGGCCGATGAGCAGTACTTC.

Only one count was recorded for this clone. V is TRBV6-1 and J is TRBJ1-4; no firm D call. The ends were cut back, 6 bases at V and 7 bases at J, with 9 bases in the middle. The CDR3 contains 12 residues. Germline CDR1 is MNHNS and CDR2 is SASEGT. CDR3 residues: CASRRGSEKLFF. The CDR3 DNA reads TGTGCCAGCAGAAGAGGAAGTGAAAAACTGTTTTTT.

The chain combines TRBV27 with TRBJ2-3; D is unresolved. V was pared by 1 base and J by 0 bases, with 2 bases between. Per the germline V gene, CDR1 is MNHEY and CDR2 is SMNVEV (reference sequence). The CDR3 totals 13 residues. CDR3 bases: TGTGCCAGCAGTTTATGGAGCACAGATACGCAGTATTTT. Protein sequence: CASSLWSTDTQYF.

The chain has TRBV7-9 and TRBJ2-5; weak D call: TRBD2 (7 bases). Germline V gene sequence: CDR1 SEHNR, CDR2 FQNEAQ (reference sequence). Trimming removed 5 bases from V and 2 bases from J, with 12 bases in between. The CDR3 has 14 residues. The CDR3 is CASSPQGGQETQYF. The CDR3 DNA reads as TGTGCCAGCAGCCCACAGGGAGGGCAAGAGACCCAGTACTTC.

The chain is built from TRBV15 and TRBJ2-5; maybe TRBD1 (6 bases). Trimming cost V 9 bases and J 2 bases, with 10 bases left between them. CDR3 length: 12 amino acids. Germline CDR1 and CDR2: LNHNV and YYDKDF (reference sequence). The CDR3 is CATGQMQETQYF. The CDR3 coding sequence is TGTGCCACAGGACAGATGCAAGAGACCCAGTACTTC.

This chain connects TRBV25-1 to TRBJ2-4; TRBD1 or TRBD2 may be the D gene (5 bases each). Looked up from germline, CDR1 is MGHDK and CDR2 is SYGVNS. The V end lost 4 bases, the J end lost 0 bases, and 10 bases lay between the germline ends. The CDR3 covers 15 residues. The CDR3 coding sequence is TGTGCCAGCAGTGGACCCGGGACAGCCAAAAACATTCAGTACTTC. It specifies CASSGPGTAKNIQYF.

The J gene is TRBJ2-7, the V gene TRBV9; maybe TRBD2 (5 bases). Trimming left V 2 bases short and J 5 bases short, with 26 bases between. Germline V gives CDR1 SGDLS, CDR2 YYNGEE. CDR3 size: 18 residues. The CDR3 region is CASSVGPGYDRAPNEQYF. The CDR3 region has the DNA TGTGCCAGCAGCGTTGGCCCGGGATACGATCGCGCGCCAAACGAGCAGTACTTC.

The chain couples TRBV28 to TRBJ2-7, with no clear D. This CDR3 is built from 12 residues. Trimming shortened V by 7 bases and J by 4 bases, and 11 bases separated the two germline ends. Germline V lookup: CDR1 MDHEN, CDR2 SYDVKM. Here the CDR3 reads CASTSAAYEQYF. The CDR3 DNA reads TGTGCCAGCACTTCAGCAGCTTACGAGCAGTACTTC.

This chain uses TRBV6-6 with TRBJ2-1; D remains ambiguous. CDR3 length: 11 residues. Germline CDR1 is MNHNY and CDR2 is SVGAGI (reference sequence). V gave up 5 bases and J gave up 7 bases, with 6 bases separating them. The CDR3 is CASSPSNEQFF. CDR3 DNA sequence: TGTGCCAGCAGTCCCTCTAATGAGCAGTTCTTC.

The rearrangement joins TRBV5-1 to TRBJ2-5, with 7 positions matching TRBD1. Germline V gene lookup returns CDR1 SGHRS and CDR2 YFSETQ. The trim removed 0 bases at V and 3 bases at J, leaving 5 bases unmatched. The CDR3 sequence is 15 residues long. In DNA form, the CDR3 reads TGCGCCAGCAGCTTGGGGACCGGGACAGAAGAGACCCAGTACTTC. It yields the protein CASSLGTGTEETQYF. Together with reference TRBV5-1 and TRBJ2-5, the CDR3 gives the full variable domain: KAGVTQTPRYLIKTRGQQVTLSCSPISGHRSVSWYQQTPGQGLQFLFEYFSETQRNKGNFPGRFSGRQFSNSRSEMNVSTLELGDSALYLCASSLGTGTEETQYFGPGTRLLVL.

This chain uses TRBV7-2 with TRBJ2-1; 8 bases align to TRBD1. J was trimmed by 0 bases and V by 5 bases; bases with no gene match: 3. Germline CDR1 is SGHTA and CDR2 is FQGNSA. The CDR3 extends over 15 amino acids. CDR3: CASSITGGSYNEQFF. The CDR3 coding sequence is TGTGCCAGCAGCATTACAGGGGGCTCCTACAATGAGCAGTTCTTC.

In the case of this clone: At the DNA level, this CDR3 is encoded by other sequences in the same sample as well. The V and J genes are TRBV28 and TRBJ2-7; 8 nucleotides agree with TRBD2. Germline V gives CDR1 MDHEN, CDR2 SYDVKM. The CDR3 is 14 residues long. Trimming at V came to 7 bases and at J to 0 bases, leaving 5 bases not matched to a gene. The CDR3 DNA sequence: TGTGCCAGCACTCTAGCGGGTGGCTCCTACGAGCAGTACTTC. It encodes CASTLAGGSYEQYF.

The count of this clone is one. The chain links TRBV5-1 to TRBJ2-7, with 11 nucleotides matching TRBD2. Germline V gene data show CDR1 as SGHRS and CDR2 as YFSETQ. The CDR3 has 14 residues. Germline trimming cut 4 bases from V and 3 bases from J; bases unmatched to any gene: 3. CDR3 sequence (DNA): TGCGCCAGCAGCCAACTAGCGGGAGTCTACGAGCAGTACTTC. It yields the protein CASSQLAGVYEQYF.

For the CDR3, the DNA is TGCAGTGGACAGGGGTTAGGTGGCTACACCTTC. This gives the protein CSGQGLGGYTF. The rearrangement links TRBV20-1 to TRBJ1-2; 8 bases are a match to TRBD1. The V segment lost 7 bases and the J segment 7 bases; nucleotides outside the gene matches: 5. Germline CDR1 DFQATT, CDR2 SNEGSKA (reference sequence). The CDR3 has 11 amino acids.

V is TRBV5-4 and J is TRBJ2-3; D is possibly TRBD1 or TRBD2 (5 bases each). Trimming cost V 4 bases and J 4 bases, with 19 bases left between them. Per germline, CDR1 SGHNT and CDR2 YYREEE (reference sequence). The length of the CDR3 is 16 residues. DNA of the CDR3: TGTGCCAGCAGCCCCGGGGACGGTATATTCGCAGATACGCAGTATTTT. Encoded protein: CASSPGDGIFADTQYF.

The sample holds one count of this clone. The V and J genes are TRBV27 and TRBJ1-1; D is undetermined. V lost 6 bases and J 1 base, leaving 9 bases between the germline ends. The CDR3 has 13 amino acids. Germline assignment: CDR1 MNHEY and CDR2 SMNVEV (reference sequence). CDR3 nucleotide sequence: TGTGCCAGCAGGGGGAGGGCGAACACTGAAGCTTTCTTT. It translates to CASRGRANTEAFF.

The gene calls are TRBV2 and TRBJ2-5, with D perhaps assigned TRBD1 or TRBD2 (5 bases each). The J call is uncertain, as TRBJ2-7 better fits the DNA end. The CDR3 consists of 14 residues. Germline V gene sequence: CDR1 SNHLY, CDR2 FYNNEI. The CDR3 sequence is CASTPAGTLNEQYF. CDR3 DNA: TGTGCCAGCACCCCGGCAGGGACCCTCAACGAGCAGTACTTC.

V and J are TRBV19 and TRBJ1-3; D unresolved. CDR1 is LNHDA and CDR2 is SQIVND in the germline V gene (reference sequence). Trimming removed 5 bases from V and 0 bases from J, with 14 bases in between. This CDR3 is built from 16 residues. CDR3 bases: TGTGCCAGTAGTCGCAATGGCTTTGGCTCTGGAAACACCATATATTTT. Protein: CASSRNGFGSGNTIYF. Combining the CDR3 with reference TRBV19 and TRBJ1-3 gives the whole variable domain DGGITQSPKYLFRKEGQNVTLSCEQNLNHDAMYWYRQDPGQGLRLIYYSQIVNDFQKGDIAEGYSVSREKKESFPLTVTSAQKNPTAFYLCASSRNGFGSGNTIYFGEGSWLTVV.

In DNA form, the CDR3 reads TGTGCCAGCAGTGACTCTCCAGTCAGCCCCTACAATGAGCAGTTCTTC. It yields the protein CASSDSPVSPYNEQFF. The V and J genes are TRBV6-4 and TRBJ2-1; D is unresolved. CDR1 is MRHNA, CDR2 SNTAGT, per germline. Trimming pared 0 bases from V and 2 bases from J, leaving 11 bases between. The CDR3 runs 16 residues.

The rearrangement joins TRBV28 to TRBJ2-4; 12 positions match TRBD1. The CDR3 loop spans 15 amino acids. The V segment lost 6 bases and the J segment 10 bases; nucleotides outside the gene matches: 10. CDR1 is MDHEN, CDR2 SYDVKM, per germline. The CDR3 loop is CASSPVGTGGWIQYF. In nucleotides, the CDR3 is TGTGCCAGCAGCCCCGTCGGGACAGGGGGCTGGATTCAGTACTTC.

The V call is TRBV7-8, the J call TRBJ2-3; no reliable D call. V was trimmed by 4 bases and J by 2 bases, leaving 10 bases between them. Germline CDR1 SGHVS, CDR2 FQNEAQ. CDR3 length: 14 amino acids. The CDR3 nucleotides read TGTGCCAGCAGCTACCGGACCTCCACAGATACGCAGTATTTT. It translates to CASSYRTSTDTQYF.

The V and J genes are TRBV6-4 and TRBJ1-1; tentative D call: TRBD1 (6 bases). CDR1 and CDR2 from the germline V gene are MRHNA and SNTAGT. V was pared by 7 bases and J by 8 bases, with 17 bases between. The length of the CDR3 is 13 residues. The CDR3 region has the DNA TGTGCCAGCACCTCAGAAAGGGGGGGAGAAGCTTTCTTT. It yields the protein CASTSERGGEAFF.

The J gene is TRBJ2-1, the V gene TRBV10-3, with TRBD2 matching 9 bases. Germline values: CDR1 ENHRY, CDR2 SYGVKD. The V segment lost 0 bases and the J segment 1 base; nucleotides outside the gene matches: 4. The CDR3 has 17 amino acids. Here the CDR3 DNA reads TGTGCCATCAGTGAGTCGTCTAGCGGGATTTCCTACAATGAGCAGTTCTTC. Its protein product is CAISESSSGISYNEQFF.